These 20 T cell receptor beta chains were sequenced from one sample in a study of high-grade serous ovarian cancer treatment subgroups. Data came from immunoSEQ multiplex PCR; TCRdb stores just in-frame clones and leaves some out. The profile shows about 620 clones, approximately 70% of them singletons. Tumor samples were obtained before definitive surgery or chemotherapy. Material for sequencing was tumor tissue. These receptor sequences come from a human donor with high-grade serous ovarian cancer.

There are a few counts of this clone. This chain links TRBV15 with TRBJ1-2; 8 bases line up with TRBD1. The germline gives CDR1 LNHNV, CDR2 YYDKDF (reference sequence). V lost 5 bases, J lost 3 bases, and 8 bases stayed unmatched. This CDR3 region has 15 residues. CDR3 sequence reads: CATSSPGTGHYGYTF. The CDR3 coding sequence is TGTGCCACCAGCTCCCCCGGGACAGGCCACTATGGCTACACCTTC.

This chain connects TRBV4-1 to TRBJ1-2; tentative D call: TRBD1 (6 bases). The CDR3 consists of 15 residues. Germline loops: CDR1 MGHRA, CDR2 YSYEKL. V shed 4 bases and J shed 4 bases, with 16 bases lying between them. CDR3 amino acids: CASSPLHREGYGYTF. The CDR3 bases are TGCGCCAGCAGCCCCCTTCACAGGGAGGGCTATGGCTACACCTTC.

The CDR3, as DNA: TGTGCCAGCAGCCCAGGACTAGCTAAGGAGACCCAGTACTTC. Protein: CASSPGLAKETQYF. This chain uses TRBV9 with TRBJ2-5, with 8 bases aligning to TRBD2. Losses at the gene ends were 4 bases for V and 5 bases for J; bases not matched to a gene: 7. Germline V gene sequence: CDR1 SGDLS, CDR2 YYNGEE. There are 14 residues in the CDR3.

The CDR3 loop reads CASSQVFGTGYEKLFF. The CDR3 coding sequence is TGCGCCAGCAGCCAAGTCTTCGGGACAGGGTATGAAAAACTGTTTTTT. This chain connects TRBV4-3 to TRBJ1-4, with 9 bases fitting TRBD1. Germline V gives CDR1 LGHNA, CDR2 YSLEER. CDR3 length: 16 residues. Trimming at V came to 1 base and at J to 6 bases, leaving 6 bases not matched to a gene.

The genes are TRBV7-2 and TRBJ1-2, with D maybe TRBD1 (5 bases). Germline V gene sequence: CDR1 SGHTA, CDR2 FQGNSA. The V gene lost 1 base and the J gene lost 8 bases, with 11 bases spanning the gap. This CDR3 has 13 amino acids. CDR3 protein: CASSLGGIGGYTF. CDR3 nucleotide sequence: TGTGCCAGCAGCTTAGGGGGCATAGGGGGCTACACCTTC.

The genes are TRBV11-3 and TRBJ2-2; D possibly matches TRBD1 or TRBD2 (5 bases each). V was clipped by 0 bases and J by 6 bases, with 11 bases between them. The CDR3 is 15 amino acids. In germline, CDR1 is SGHNT, CDR2 YENEEA. The CDR3 here is CASSLEIGDAGELFF. The CDR3 bases are TGTGCCAGCAGCTTAGAAATAGGGGACGCCGGGGAGCTGTTTTTT.

The rearrangement uses TRBV6-6 and TRBJ2-1; 8 nucleotides agree with TRBD1. Trimming took 7 bases from V and 3 from J; bases not matched to a gene: 8. The germline gives CDR1 MNHNY, CDR2 SVGAGI (reference sequence). The CDR3 is 15 amino acids. The DNA for the CDR3 is TGTGCCAGCACCCAACAGGGGGATTTCTACAATGAGCAGTTCTTC. It codes for CASTQQGDFYNEQFF.

This clone appeared a few times. The chain combines TRBV28 with TRBJ2-6, with 7 nucleotides matching TRBD1. Germline CDR1 MDHEN, CDR2 SYDVKM. The CDR3 is made up of 17 amino acids. Trimming took 6 bases from V and 0 from J; bases not matched to a gene: 8. The chain's CDR3 is CASSLDRARSGANVLTF. DNA of the CDR3: TGTGCCAGCAGCTTAGACAGGGCCCGCTCTGGGGCCAACGTCCTGACTTTC. The full variable domain, rest sourced from reference TRBV28 and TRBJ2-6, is DVKVTQSSRYLVKRTGEKVFLECVQDMDHENMFWYRQDPGLGLRLIYFSYDVKMKEKGDIPEGYSVSREKKERFSLILESASTNQTSMYLCASSLDRARSGANVLTFGAGSRLTVL.

The chain links TRBV29-1 to TRBJ2-5, with D tentatively TRBD1 (5 bases). Germline CDR1 reads SQVTM; CDR2 reads ANQGSEA. The CDR3 covers 12 residues. Trimming pared 7 bases from V and 1 base from J, leaving 10 bases between. The CDR3 DNA reads TGCAGCGGTGGACACATCCAAGAGACCCAGTACTTC. Its translation: CSGGHIQETQYF.

This rearrangement joins TRBV7-2 to TRBJ2-7; TRBD2 aligns across 10 bases. The germline CDR1 and CDR2 sequences are SGHTA and FQGNSA. Trimming at V came to 5 bases and at J to 1 base, leaving 5 bases not matched to a gene. The CDR3 spans 15 residues. The CDR3 loop reads CASSQTSGDSYEQYF. DNA for the CDR3: TGTGCCAGCAGCCAAACTAGCGGGGATTCCTACGAGCAGTACTTC.

The rearrangement joins TRBV11-2 to TRBJ2-1; possible D gene TRBD1, 5 bases. Trimming left V 5 bases short and J 9 bases short, with 14 bases between. This CDR3 comprises 13 residues. The germline gives CDR1 SGHAT, CDR2 FQNNGV. DNA for the CDR3: TGTGCCAGCAGCATCCCTCAGGGTGCTGAGCAGTTCTTC. This codes for CASSIPQGAEQFF.

The CDR3 is CASSQDRQGFSYNEQFF. In DNA, the CDR3 is TGCGCCAGCAGCCAAGATAGGCAGGGCTTCTCCTACAATGAGCAGTTCTTC. J is TRBJ2-1 and V is TRBV4-3, with D maybe TRBD1 (5 bases). The CDR3 sequence is 17 residues long. With 0 bases removed from V and 0 bases from J, the gap between germline ends came to 12 bases. CDR1 LGHNA and CDR2 YSLEER come from the germline V gene.

V gene TRBV6-5 combines with J gene TRBJ2-5; 8 bases match TRBD1. The CDR3 loop spans 16 amino acids. V lost 0 bases and J lost 1; bases outside the gene matches: 4. The germline CDR1 and CDR2 sequences are MNHEY and SVGAGI. CDR3 in DNA: TGTGCCAGCAGTTACTCGTCCAGGGGGCTCCAAGAGACCCAGTACTTC. Protein product: CASSYSSRGLQETQYF.

The CDR3 here is CASSNQGSSYEQYF. CDR3 in DNA: TGTGCCAGCAGTAACCAGGGGAGCTCCTACGAGCAGTACTTC. The chain combines TRBV28 with TRBJ2-7, with D maybe TRBD1 (6 bases). The CDR3 covers 14 residues. CDR1 and CDR2 (germline): MDHEN, SYDVKM. Trimming removed 5 bases from V and 0 bases from J, with 11 bases in between.

To note about this clone: Germline is not matched at one junction end, which may reflect a read error. The V and J genes are TRBV6-6 and TRBJ2-7; D might be TRBD2 (6 bases). The length of the CDR3 is 14 residues. The V gene's germline CDR1 is MNHNY and CDR2 SVGAGI (reference sequence). CDR3 protein: CASSSGRSSYEQYF. The CDR3 DNA sequence: TGTGCCAGTAGTTCAGGGAGGAGCTCCTACGAGCAGTACTTC.

The genes are TRBV7-2 and TRBJ2-1, with TRBD2 as a possible D gene (6 bases). Germline V gene sequence: CDR1 SGHTA, CDR2 FQGNSA. Trimming removed 7 bases from V and 0 bases from J, with 16 bases in between. This CDR3 contains 16 residues. CDR3 sequence: CASTSGGDLSYNEQFF. DNA of the CDR3: TGTGCCAGCACCTCTGGCGGGGACCTCTCCTACAATGAGCAGTTCTTC.

This clone showed up just a few times. In nucleotides, the CDR3 is TGTGCCAGCAGTCCGACAGGGGACAACACCGGGGAGCTGTTTTTT. Its translation: CASSPTGDNTGELFF. The chain combines TRBV28 with TRBJ2-2; 8 bases fit TRBD1. The CDR3 contains 15 residues. CDR1 and CDR2 from the germline V gene are MDHEN and SYDVKM. V dropped 5 bases and J dropped 2; count of bases not matched to a gene: 4.

Remarks on this clone: One junction end does not reproduce the germline sequence, and a read error may be involved. The chain has TRBV7-7 and TRBJ2-7, with D tentatively TRBD1 (6 bases). Germline CDR1 reads SSHAT; CDR2 reads FNYEAQ (reference sequence). This CDR3 is 16 amino acids long. CDR3 nucleotide sequence: TGTGCTAGCAGCTCGACGACAGGCCATAGCTCCTACGAGCAGTACTTC. Translating it yields CASSSTTGHSSYEQYF.

This clone was observed a single time. The rearrangement uses TRBV15 and TRBJ2-7; possibly TRBD1 or TRBD2 for D (5 bases each). Germline assignment: CDR1 LNHNV and CDR2 YYDKDF (reference sequence). Trimming removed 2 bases at V and 4 bases at J, with 12 bases between. The CDR3 contains 14 residues. The CDR3 nucleotides read TGTGCCACCAGCAGACCGGGACCAGGGTACGAGCAGTACTTC. Translation gives CATSRPGPGYEQYF.

This clone is large (0.1 to 1%). This chain connects TRBV5-6 to TRBJ1-2; D is ambiguous. The germline V and J ends were trimmed by 4 bases and 7 bases, with 20 bases remaining between them. The CDR3 totals 15 residues. Germline V lookup: CDR1 SGHDT, CDR2 YYEEEE. The chain's CDR3 is CASSQIQIAPGGYTF. The CDR3, as DNA: TGTGCCAGCAGCCAAATTCAAATTGCTCCGGGTGGCTACACCTTC.